This T cell receptor (beta chain) appears in the sequencing data of a study of blood T cell repertoires in COVID-19. Study as a whole: Some COVID-19 samples were acute and others convalescent; all came from the United States, Italy and Spain. In each case, the material was cDNA or gDNA derived from T cells, B-cell-depleted T cells, or PBMCs.

The data were produced by immunoSEQ multiplex PCR, yet TCRdb's version contains in-frame clones alone and is incomplete. The profile shows about 150,000 clones, 90% of them singletons. Sequenced: peripheral blood. This clonotype was obtained from a man aged 50 to 59 with acute or convalescent COVID-19.

CDR3 nucleotides: TGTGCCATCAGTGACGTGTGGGACAAGAACACCGGGGAGCTGTTTTTT. Translation gives CAISDVWDKNTGELFF. V usage is TRBV10-3 and J usage is TRBJ2-2, with D maybe TRBD1 (6 bases). The germline V gene encodes CDR1 ENHRY and CDR2 SYGVKD. The CDR3 is 16 amino acids. Trimming shortened V by 3 bases and J by 1 base, and 12 bases separated the two germline ends.